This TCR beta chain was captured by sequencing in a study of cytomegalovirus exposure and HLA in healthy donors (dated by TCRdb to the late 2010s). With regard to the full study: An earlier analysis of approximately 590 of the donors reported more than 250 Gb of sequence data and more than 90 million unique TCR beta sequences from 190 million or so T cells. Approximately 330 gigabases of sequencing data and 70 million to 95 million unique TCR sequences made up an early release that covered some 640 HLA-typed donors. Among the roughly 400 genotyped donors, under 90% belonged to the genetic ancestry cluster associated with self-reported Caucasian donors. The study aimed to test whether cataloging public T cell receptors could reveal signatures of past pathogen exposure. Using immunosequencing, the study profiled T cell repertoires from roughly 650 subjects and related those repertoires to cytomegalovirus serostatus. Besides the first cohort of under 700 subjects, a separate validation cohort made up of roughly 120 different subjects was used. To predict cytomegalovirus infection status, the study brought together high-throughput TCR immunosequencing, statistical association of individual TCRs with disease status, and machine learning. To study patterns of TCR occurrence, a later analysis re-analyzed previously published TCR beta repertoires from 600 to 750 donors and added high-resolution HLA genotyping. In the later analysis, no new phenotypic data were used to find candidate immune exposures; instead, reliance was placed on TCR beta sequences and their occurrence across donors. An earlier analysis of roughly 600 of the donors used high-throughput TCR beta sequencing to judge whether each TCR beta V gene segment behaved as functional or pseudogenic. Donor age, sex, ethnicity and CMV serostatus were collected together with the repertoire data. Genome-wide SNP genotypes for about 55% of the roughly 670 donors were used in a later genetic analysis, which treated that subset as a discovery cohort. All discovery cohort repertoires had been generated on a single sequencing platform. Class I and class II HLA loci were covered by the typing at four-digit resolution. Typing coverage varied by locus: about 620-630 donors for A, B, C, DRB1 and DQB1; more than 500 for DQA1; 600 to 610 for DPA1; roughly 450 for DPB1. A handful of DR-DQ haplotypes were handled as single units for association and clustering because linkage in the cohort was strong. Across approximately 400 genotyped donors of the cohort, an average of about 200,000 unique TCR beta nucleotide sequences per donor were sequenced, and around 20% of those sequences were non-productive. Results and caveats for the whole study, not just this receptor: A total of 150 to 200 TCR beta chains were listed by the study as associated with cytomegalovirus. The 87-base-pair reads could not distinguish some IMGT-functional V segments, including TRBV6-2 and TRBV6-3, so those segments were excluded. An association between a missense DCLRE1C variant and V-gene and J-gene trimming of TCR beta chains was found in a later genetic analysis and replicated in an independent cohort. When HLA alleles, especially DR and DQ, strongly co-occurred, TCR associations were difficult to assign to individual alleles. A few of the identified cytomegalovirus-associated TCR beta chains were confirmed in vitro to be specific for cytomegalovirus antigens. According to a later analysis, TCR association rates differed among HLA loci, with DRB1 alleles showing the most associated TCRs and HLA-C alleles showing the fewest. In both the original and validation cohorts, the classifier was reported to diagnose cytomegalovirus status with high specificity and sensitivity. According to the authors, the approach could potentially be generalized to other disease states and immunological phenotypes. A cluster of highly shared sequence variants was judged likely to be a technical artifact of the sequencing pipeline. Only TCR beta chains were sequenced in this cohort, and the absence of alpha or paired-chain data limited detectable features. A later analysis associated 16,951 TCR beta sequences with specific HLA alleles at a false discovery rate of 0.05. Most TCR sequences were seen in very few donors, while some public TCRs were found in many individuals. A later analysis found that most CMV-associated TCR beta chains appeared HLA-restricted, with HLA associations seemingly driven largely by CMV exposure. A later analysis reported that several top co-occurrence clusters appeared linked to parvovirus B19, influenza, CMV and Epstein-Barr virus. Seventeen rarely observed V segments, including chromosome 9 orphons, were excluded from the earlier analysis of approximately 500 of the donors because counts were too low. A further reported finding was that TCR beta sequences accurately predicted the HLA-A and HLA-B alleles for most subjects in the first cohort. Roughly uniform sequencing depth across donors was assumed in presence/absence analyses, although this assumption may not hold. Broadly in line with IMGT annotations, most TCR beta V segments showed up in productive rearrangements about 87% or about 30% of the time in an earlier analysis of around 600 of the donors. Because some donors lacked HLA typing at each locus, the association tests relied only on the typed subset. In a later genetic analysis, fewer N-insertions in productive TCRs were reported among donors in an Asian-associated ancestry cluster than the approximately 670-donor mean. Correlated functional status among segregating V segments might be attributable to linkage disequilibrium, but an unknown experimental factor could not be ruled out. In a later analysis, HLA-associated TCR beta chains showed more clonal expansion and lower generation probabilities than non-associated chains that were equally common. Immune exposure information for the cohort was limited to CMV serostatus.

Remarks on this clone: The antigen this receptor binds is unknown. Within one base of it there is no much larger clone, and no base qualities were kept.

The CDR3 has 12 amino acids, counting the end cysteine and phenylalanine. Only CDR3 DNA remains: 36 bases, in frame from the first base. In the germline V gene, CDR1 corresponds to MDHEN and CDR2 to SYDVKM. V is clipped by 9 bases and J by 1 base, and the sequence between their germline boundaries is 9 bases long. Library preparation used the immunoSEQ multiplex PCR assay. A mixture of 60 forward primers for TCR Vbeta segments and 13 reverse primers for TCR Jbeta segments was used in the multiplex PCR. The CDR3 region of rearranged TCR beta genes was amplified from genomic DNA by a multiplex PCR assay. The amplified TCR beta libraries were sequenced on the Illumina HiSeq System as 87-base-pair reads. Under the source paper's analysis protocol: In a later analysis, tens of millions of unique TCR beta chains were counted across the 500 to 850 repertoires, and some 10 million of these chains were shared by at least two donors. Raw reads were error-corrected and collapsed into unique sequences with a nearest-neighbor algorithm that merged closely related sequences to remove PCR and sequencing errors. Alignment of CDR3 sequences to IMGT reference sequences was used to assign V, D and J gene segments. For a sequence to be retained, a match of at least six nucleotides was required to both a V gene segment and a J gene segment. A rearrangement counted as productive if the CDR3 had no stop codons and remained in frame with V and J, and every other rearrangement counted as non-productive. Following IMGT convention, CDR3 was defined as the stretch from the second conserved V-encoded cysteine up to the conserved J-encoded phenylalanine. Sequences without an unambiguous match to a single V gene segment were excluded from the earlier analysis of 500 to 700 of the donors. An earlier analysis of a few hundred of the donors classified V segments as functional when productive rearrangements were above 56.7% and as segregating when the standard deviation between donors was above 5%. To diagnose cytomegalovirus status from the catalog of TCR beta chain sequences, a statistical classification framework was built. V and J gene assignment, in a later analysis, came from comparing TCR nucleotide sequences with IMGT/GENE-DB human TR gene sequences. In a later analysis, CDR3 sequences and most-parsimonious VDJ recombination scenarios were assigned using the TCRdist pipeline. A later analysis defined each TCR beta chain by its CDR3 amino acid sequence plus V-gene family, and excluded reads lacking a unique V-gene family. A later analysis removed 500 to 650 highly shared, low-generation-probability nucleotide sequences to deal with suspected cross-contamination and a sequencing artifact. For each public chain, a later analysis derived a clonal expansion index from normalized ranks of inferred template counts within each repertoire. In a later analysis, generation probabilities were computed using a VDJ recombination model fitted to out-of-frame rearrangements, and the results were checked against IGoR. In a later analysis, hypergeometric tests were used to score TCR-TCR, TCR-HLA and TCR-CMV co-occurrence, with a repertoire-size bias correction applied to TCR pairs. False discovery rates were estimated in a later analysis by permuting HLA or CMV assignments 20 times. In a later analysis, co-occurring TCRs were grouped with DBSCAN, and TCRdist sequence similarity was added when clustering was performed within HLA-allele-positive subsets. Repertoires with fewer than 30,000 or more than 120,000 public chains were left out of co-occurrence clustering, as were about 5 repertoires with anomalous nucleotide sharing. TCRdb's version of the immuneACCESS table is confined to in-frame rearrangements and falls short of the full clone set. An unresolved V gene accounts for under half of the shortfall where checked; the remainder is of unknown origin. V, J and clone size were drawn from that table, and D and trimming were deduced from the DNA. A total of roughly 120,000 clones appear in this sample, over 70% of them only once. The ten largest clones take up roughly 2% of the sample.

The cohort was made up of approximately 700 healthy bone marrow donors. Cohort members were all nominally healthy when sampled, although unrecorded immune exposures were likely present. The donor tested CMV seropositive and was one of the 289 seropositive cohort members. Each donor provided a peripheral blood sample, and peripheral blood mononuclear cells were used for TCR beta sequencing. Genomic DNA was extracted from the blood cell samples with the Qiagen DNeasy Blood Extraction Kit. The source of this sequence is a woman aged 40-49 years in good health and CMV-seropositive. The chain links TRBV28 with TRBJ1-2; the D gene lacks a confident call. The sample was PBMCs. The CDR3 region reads CASEQLNYGYTF. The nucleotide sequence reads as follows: TGTGCCAGTGAACAGCTTAACTATGGCTACACCTTC.